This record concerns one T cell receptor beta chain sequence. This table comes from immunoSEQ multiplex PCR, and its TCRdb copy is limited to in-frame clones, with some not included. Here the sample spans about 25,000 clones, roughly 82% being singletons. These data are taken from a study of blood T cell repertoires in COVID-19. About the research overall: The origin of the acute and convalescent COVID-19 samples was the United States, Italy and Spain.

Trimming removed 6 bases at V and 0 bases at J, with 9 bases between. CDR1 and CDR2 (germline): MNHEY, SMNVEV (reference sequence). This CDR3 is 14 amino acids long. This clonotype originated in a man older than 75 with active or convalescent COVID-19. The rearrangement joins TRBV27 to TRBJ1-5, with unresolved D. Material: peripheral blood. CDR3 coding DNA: TGTGCCAGCAGGTCGAGGAATAGCAATCAGCCCCAGCATTTT. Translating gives CASRSRNSNQPQHF.